These 9 T cell receptor beta chains were all obtained from the same sample, sequenced in a study of OX40 agonist ivuxolimab in advanced cancers. The assay was immunoSEQ multiplex PCR, and TCRdb's table has in-frame clones only and misses some. This sample has some 35,000 clones; roughly 84% occur once, and the top ten carry approximately 14%. This material consisted of CD4+ or CD8+ T cells sorted from blood, taken in a trial of the OX40 agonist ivuxolimab. The receptors come from an adult with an advanced solid tumor such as melanoma, head and neck, liver or kidney cancer.

The chain links TRBV11-3 to TRBJ2-1; D not certain. The CDR3 is 13 amino acids. The V gene's germline CDR1 is SGHNT and CDR2 YENEEA. The V end was cut by 5 bases, the J end by 9 bases, with 14 bases between. In DNA form, the CDR3 reads TGTGCCAGCAGCCCAGACCCCTCCGGTGAGCAGTTCTTC. Its protein product is CASSPDPSGEQFF.

This clone was counted between two and nine times. V gene TRBV6-1 combines with J gene TRBJ2-1, with TRBD2 matching over 11 bases. The junction had 10 bases not matched to a gene; V was cut back by 10 bases and J by 5 bases. The CDR3 loop spans 15 amino acids. CDR1 MNHNS and CDR2 SASEGT come from the germline V gene. CDR3 sequence reads: CATYTGTSGNNEQFF. The CDR3 DNA follows: TGTGCCACCTACACCGGGACTAGCGGAAACAATGAGCAGTTCTTC.

This rearrangement joins TRBV7-3 to TRBJ2-1; 7 bases fit TRBD2. The CDR3 is made up of 14 amino acids. With V trimmed by 5 bases and J by 4 bases, 5 bases remained unmatched. The V gene's germline CDR1 is SGHTA and CDR2 FQGTGA. DNA for the CDR3: TGTGCCAGCAGCACCGGGGGGAGATACAATGAGCAGTTCTTC. Translating it yields CASSTGGRYNEQFF.

The chain has TRBV9 and TRBJ2-4; 8 bases are shared with TRBD1. V dropped 3 bases and J dropped 0; count of bases not matched to a gene: 5. From germline, CDR1 is SGDLS and CDR2 YYNGEE. The CDR3 runs to 16 residues. The DNA for the CDR3 is TGTGCCAGCAGCGGCCAGGGGGCCCTAGCCAAAAACATTCAGTACTTC. Its protein product is CASSGQGALAKNIQYF.

CDR3 sequence: CASRPPGQGINGYTF. CDR3 nucleotide sequence: TGTGCCAGCAGGCCTCCGGGACAGGGGATTAATGGCTACACCTTC. The chain carries TRBV4-2 and TRBJ1-2; the match to TRBD1 covers 10 bases. Germline V gene data show CDR1 as LGHNA and CDR2 as YNFKEQ. The CDR3 has 15 amino acids. J gave up 6 bases and V 6 bases, and 10 bases lay outside the gene matches.

The J gene is TRBJ2-7, the V gene TRBV30, with TRBD2 matching 11 bases. The CDR3 is made up of 16 amino acids. Germline-derived CDR1 and CDR2 are GTSNPN and SVGIG (reference sequence). V shed 3 bases, J shed 5 bases, and the junction held 12 bases outside the gene matches. The DNA for the CDR3 is TGTGCCTGGAGGGGACAAGTAGCGGGAGGGCCCAACGAGCAGTACTTC. Amino acids: CAWRGQVAGGPNEQYF.

In its sample, this clone is medium-sized (0.01 to 0.1%). The chain uses TRBV27 and TRBJ1-5; 8 bases line up with TRBD1. Trimming at V came to 6 bases and at J to 4 bases, leaving 5 bases not matched to a gene. Germline CDR1 reads MNHEY; CDR2 reads SMNVEV (reference sequence). The CDR3 loop spans 14 amino acids. Here the CDR3 DNA reads TGTGCCAGCAGACCCGACAGGGGTAATCAGCCCCAGCATTTT. It encodes CASRPDRGNQPQHF.

V gene TRBV4-2 combines with J gene TRBJ1-4, with 8 bases identical to TRBD1. The CDR3 consists of 16 residues. J lost 6 bases, V lost 4 bases, and 10 bases had no gene match. Germline lookup yields CDR1 LGHNA and CDR2 YNFKEQ. The CDR3 DNA follows: TGTGCCAGCAGCCCCCGGGGACAGGTGTGGGATGAAAAACTGTTTTTT. It specifies CASSPRGQVWDEKLFF.

The V and J genes are TRBV19 and TRBJ2-4; perhaps TRBD1 as D (7 bases). The CDR3 length is 16 residues. V lost 8 bases, J lost 1 base, and 18 bases lay in between. Germline V lookup: CDR1 LNHDA, CDR2 SQIVND (reference sequence). In nucleotides, the CDR3 is TGTGCCAGTTCGGAGGGGGCCTTCGGGGCCAAAAACATTCAGTACTTC. Its protein is CASSEGAFGAKNIQYF.